The 7 T cell receptor beta chains listed next were all sequenced from one sample in a study of beta chain features in type 1 diabetes. Sequenced material consisted of expressed TCRB transcripts (all of the isolated RNA was reverse transcribed). The data were produced by immunoSEQ multiplex PCR, yet TCRdb's version contains in-frame clones alone and is incomplete. Of roughly 330,000 clones listed, more than 9.5% are singletons. Sequenced input: naive CD4+ T cells from blood. These receptors all come from a young woman in good health.

This clone was counted only a few times. This rearrangement joins TRBV7-2 to TRBJ2-5; D gene ambiguous. Trimming cost V 3 bases and J 1 base, with 9 bases left between them. The CDR3 is 14 residues long. The V gene's germline CDR1 is SGHTA and CDR2 FQGNSA. This chain's CDR3 is CASSLQVGQETQYF. The DNA of the CDR3 is TGTGCCAGCAGCTTGCAGGTTGGCCAAGAGACCCAGTACTTC. The full variable domain, completed using reference TRBV7-2 and TRBJ2-5, is GAGVSQSPSNKVTEKGKDVELRCDPISGHTALYWYRQSLGQGLEFLIYFQGNSAPDKSGLPSDRFSAERTGGSVSTLTIQRTQQEDSAVYLCASSLQVGQETQYFGPGTRLLVL.

J is TRBJ2-3 and V is TRBV7-3, with 7 bases identical to TRBD1. CDR1 is SGHTA and CDR2 is FQGTGA in the germline V gene. The V segment lost 4 bases and the J segment 6 bases; nucleotides outside the gene matches: 10. The CDR3 length is 15 residues. CDR3 loop: CASSSPPQGSDTQYF. The CDR3, as DNA: TGTGCCAGCAGCTCCCCCCCACAGGGGTCGGATACGCAGTATTTT. The full variable domain, its missing parts supplied by reference TRBV7-3 and TRBJ2-3, is GAGVSQTPSNKVTEKGKYVELRCDPISGHTALYWYRQSLGQGPEFLIYFQGTGAADDSGLPNDRFFAVRPEGSVSTLKIQRTERGDSAVYLCASSSPPQGSDTQYFGPGTRLTVL.

In this sample, this clone turned up a few times. The V and J genes are TRBV25-1 and TRBJ2-3; the match to TRBD1 covers 9 bases. V shed 4 bases and J 3 bases; nucleotides not matched to a gene: 2. The CDR3 is made up of 14 amino acids. Germline CDR1 and CDR2: MGHDK and SYGVNS. For the CDR3, the DNA is TGTGCCAGCAGTGGGGGACAGGGAACAGATACGCAGTATTTT. The encoded protein is CASSGGQGTDTQYF.

V usage is TRBV30 and J usage is TRBJ2-7, with D maybe TRBD1 (6 bases). The CDR3 spans 12 residues. The germline CDR1 and CDR2 sequences are GTSNPN and SVGIG (reference sequence). Trimming cost V 2 bases and J 8 bases, with 13 bases left between them. The CDR3 region is CAWSRQQGQQYF. CDR3 in DNA: TGTGCCTGGAGTCGTCAACAGGGTCAGCAGTACTTC.

The sample holds a few counts of this clone. The chain combines TRBV30 with TRBJ2-7, with 11 nucleotides matching TRBD1. The CDR3 totals 13 residues. The V gene end was trimmed by 7 bases and the J gene end by 5 bases; junction bases not matched to a gene: 7. Per germline, CDR1 GTSNPN and CDR2 SVGIG (reference sequence). CDR3 bases: TGTGCCTTCCGGGACAGGGGGGTTCACGAGCAGTACTTC. Protein: CAFRDRGVHEQYF.

This clone was counted a few times. J is TRBJ2-5 and V is TRBV29-1; the D is unclear. Trimming left V 1 base short and J 4 bases short, with 10 bases between. Germline CDR1 SQVTM, CDR2 ANQGSEA. The CDR3 is 13 residues long. CDR3 in DNA: TGCAGCGTTGAAGTTTCCCCCGGAGAGACCCAGTACTTC. Encoded protein: CSVEVSPGETQYF.

This clone has just a few counts. The CDR3 coding sequence is TGTGCCAGCAGCTTTAGGACTAGCGGGAGAGTTGAGACCCAGTACTTC. Protein sequence: CASSFRTSGRVETQYF. This chain uses TRBV9 with TRBJ2-5, with 13 nucleotides matching TRBD2. This CDR3 spans 16 amino acids. V lost 4 bases and J lost 5; bases outside the gene matches: 8. Per germline, CDR1 SGDLS and CDR2 YYNGEE.